Only a few counts were recorded for the clone carrying this T cell receptor beta chain. The V end was cut by 4 bases, the J end by 4 bases, with 11 bases between. Germline CDR1 reads KGHSH; CDR2 reads LQKENI. The CDR3 sequence is 13 residues long. The sample belongs to a study of cytomegalovirus exposure and HLA in healthy donors. Study in general: Assignment to the Caucasian-associated ancestry cluster applied to around 76% of the approximately 400 genotyped donors.

Use of 60 Vbeta and 13 Jbeta primers characterized the PCR. Clones were sequenced by immunoSEQ multiplex PCR, and TCRdb holds only the in-frame ones, with some missing. The sample consists of about 170,000 clones, 73% of them appearing once. The genes are TRBV18 and TRBJ2-7; D might be TRBD2 (5 bases). Sequences were obtained from PBMCs. The TCR originated in a young woman in good health and CMV-seropositive. CDR3 region: CASSRGPLYEQYF. In nucleotides, the CDR3 is TGTGCCAGCTCACGCGGGCCTTTATACGAGCAGTACTTC.